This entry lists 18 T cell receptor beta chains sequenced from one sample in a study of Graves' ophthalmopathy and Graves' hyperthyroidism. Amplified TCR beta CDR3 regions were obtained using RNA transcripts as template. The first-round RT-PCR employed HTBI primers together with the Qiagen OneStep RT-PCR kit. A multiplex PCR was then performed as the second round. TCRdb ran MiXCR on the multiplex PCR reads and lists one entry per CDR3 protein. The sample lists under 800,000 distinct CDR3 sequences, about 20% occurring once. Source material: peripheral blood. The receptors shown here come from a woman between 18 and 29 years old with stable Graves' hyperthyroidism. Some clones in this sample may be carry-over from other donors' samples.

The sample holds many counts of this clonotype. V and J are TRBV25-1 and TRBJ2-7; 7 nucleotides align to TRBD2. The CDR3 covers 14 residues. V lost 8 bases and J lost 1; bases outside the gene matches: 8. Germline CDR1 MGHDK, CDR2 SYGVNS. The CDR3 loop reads CASSTSDQSYEQYF. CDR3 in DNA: TGTGCCAGCTCCACTAGCGACCAATCCTACGAGCAGTACTTC.

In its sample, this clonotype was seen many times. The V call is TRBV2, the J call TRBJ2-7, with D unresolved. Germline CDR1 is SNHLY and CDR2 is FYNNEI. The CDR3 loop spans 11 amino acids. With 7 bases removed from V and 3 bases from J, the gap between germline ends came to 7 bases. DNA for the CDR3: TGTGCCAGCAAACGGAACTACGAGCAGTACTTC. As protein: CASKRNYEQYF.

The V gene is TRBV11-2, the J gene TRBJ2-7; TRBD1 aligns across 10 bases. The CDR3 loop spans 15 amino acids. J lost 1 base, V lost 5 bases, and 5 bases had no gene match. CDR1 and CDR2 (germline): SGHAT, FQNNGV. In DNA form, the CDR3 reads TGTGCCAGCAGCCGGGGACAGGGGCTGTCCTACGAGCAGTACTTC. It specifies CASSRGQGLSYEQYF. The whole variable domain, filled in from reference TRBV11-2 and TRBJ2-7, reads EAGVAQSPRYKIIEKRQSVAFWCNPISGHATLYWYQQILGQGPKLLIQFQNNGVVDDSQLPKDRFSAERLKGVDSTLKIQPAKLEDSAVYLCASSRGQGLSYEQYFGPGTRLTVT.

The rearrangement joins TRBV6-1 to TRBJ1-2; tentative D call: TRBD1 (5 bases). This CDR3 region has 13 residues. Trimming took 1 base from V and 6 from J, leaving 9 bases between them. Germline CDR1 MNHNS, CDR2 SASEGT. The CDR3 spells CASSEGTKDGYTF. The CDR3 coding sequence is TGTGCCAGCAGTGAAGGGACAAAAGATGGCTACACCTTC.

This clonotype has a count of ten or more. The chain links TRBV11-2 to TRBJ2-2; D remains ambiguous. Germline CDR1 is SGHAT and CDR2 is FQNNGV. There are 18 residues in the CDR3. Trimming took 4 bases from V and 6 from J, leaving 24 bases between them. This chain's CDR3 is CASSSPLWSLGRAGELFF. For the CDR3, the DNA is TGTGCCAGCAGCTCCCCGCTGTGGAGTCTCGGTCGGGCCGGGGAGCTGTTTTTT. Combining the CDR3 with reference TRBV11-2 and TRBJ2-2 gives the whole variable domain EAGVAQSPRYKIIEKRQSVAFWCNPISGHATLYWYQQILGQGPKLLIQFQNNGVVDDSQLPKDRFSAERLKGVDSTLKIQPAKLEDSAVYLCASSSPLWSLGRAGELFFGEGSRLTVL.

This CDR3 reads CASSLTLAGGAYEQYF. The CDR3 DNA reads TGCGCCAGCAGCTTGACTTTAGCGGGAGGAGCTTACGAGCAGTACTTC. The rearrangement joins TRBV5-1 to TRBJ2-7; 10 bases map to TRBD2. After removal of 1 base from V and 4 bases from J, the junction contained 8 bases not matched to a gene. CDR3 length equals 16 residues. The germline V gene has CDR1 SGHRS and CDR2 YFSETQ.

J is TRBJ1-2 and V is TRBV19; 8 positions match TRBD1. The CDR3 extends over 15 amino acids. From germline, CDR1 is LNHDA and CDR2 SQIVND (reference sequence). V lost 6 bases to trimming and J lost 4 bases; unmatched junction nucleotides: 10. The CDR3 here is CASRRGQGGSYGYTF. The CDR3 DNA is TGTGCCAGTAGGAGAGGACAGGGAGGGAGCTATGGCTACACCTTC.

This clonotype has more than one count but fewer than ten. CDR3 sequence: CASSQEATAGVYGYTF. The CDR3 region has the DNA TGTGCCAGCAGCCAAGAAGCTACAGCGGGGGTCTATGGCTACACCTTC. This sequence joins TRBV3-1 and TRBJ1-2, with a weak D call TRBD1 (5 bases). V dropped 0 bases and J dropped 4 bases, with 15 bases sitting between them. Germline V lookup: CDR1 LGHDT, CDR2 YNNKEL (reference sequence). CDR3 size: 16 residues.

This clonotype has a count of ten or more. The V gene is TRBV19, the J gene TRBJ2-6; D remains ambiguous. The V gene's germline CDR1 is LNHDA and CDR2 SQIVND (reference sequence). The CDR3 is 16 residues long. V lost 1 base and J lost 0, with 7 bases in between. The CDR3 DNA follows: TGTGCCAGTAGTATAGGACTGTCCTCTGGGGCCAACGTCCTGACTTTC. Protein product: CASSIGLSSGANVLTF.

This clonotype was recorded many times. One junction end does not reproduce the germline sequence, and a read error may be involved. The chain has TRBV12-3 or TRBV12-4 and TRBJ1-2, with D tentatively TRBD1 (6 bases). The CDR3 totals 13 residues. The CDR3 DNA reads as TGCGCCAGCAGCTTGGCCGGGGGCGATGGCTACACCTTC. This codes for CASSLAGGDGYTF.

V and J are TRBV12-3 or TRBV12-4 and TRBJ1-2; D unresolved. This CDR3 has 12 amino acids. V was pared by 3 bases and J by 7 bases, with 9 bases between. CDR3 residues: CASSFLRVGYTF. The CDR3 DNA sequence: TGTGCCAGCAGTTTCCTTAGGGTTGGCTACACCTTC.

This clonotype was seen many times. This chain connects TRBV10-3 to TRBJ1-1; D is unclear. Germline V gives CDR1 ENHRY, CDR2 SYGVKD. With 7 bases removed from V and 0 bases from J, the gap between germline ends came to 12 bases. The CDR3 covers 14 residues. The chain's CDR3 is CAITSTGMNTEAFF. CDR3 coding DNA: TGTGCCATCACTTCTACGGGGATGAACACTGAAGCTTTCTTT.

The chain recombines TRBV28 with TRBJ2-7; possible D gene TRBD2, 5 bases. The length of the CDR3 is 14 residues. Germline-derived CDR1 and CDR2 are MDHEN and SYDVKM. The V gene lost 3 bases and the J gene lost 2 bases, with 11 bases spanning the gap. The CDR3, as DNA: TGTGCCAGCAGTTTTTGGGAGTCCCCCTACGAGCAGTACTTC. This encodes CASSFWESPYEQYF.

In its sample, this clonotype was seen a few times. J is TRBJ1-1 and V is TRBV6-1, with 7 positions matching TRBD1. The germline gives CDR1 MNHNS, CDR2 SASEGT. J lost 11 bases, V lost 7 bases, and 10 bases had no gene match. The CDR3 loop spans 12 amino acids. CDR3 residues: CASNRPGQKAFF. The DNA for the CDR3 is TGTGCCAGCAACCGACCGGGACAGAAGGCTTTCTTT.

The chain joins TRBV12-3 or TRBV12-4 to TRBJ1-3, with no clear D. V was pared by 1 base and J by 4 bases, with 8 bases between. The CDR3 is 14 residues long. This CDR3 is CASSLGQSGNTIYF. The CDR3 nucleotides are TGTGCCAGCAGTTTAGGGCAATCAGGAAACACCATATATTTT.

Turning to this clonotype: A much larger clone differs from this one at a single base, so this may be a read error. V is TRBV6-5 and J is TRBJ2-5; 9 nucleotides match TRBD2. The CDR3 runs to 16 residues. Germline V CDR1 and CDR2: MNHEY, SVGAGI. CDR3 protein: CAISFSGGTYQETQYF. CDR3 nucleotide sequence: TGTGCCATCAGTTTTAGCGGGGGAACTTACCAAGAGACCCAGTACTTC.

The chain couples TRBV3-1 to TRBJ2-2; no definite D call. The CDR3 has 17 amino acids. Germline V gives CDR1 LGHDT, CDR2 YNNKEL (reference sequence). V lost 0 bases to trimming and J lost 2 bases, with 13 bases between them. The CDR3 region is CASSQDHRAANTGELFF. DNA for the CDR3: TGTGCCAGCAGCCAAGATCATAGGGCAGCTAACACCGGGGAGCTGTTTTTT.

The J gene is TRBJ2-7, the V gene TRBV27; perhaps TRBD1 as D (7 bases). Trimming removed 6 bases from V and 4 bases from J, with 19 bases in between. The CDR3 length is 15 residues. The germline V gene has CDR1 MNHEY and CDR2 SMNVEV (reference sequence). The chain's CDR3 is CASRQSTGRKYEQYF. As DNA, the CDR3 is TGTGCCAGCAGGCAATCGACAGGGAGGAAGTACGAGCAGTACTTC.